The 30 T cell receptor beta chains reported below all come from one sample, sequenced in a study of CD8 T cells in ankylosing spondylitis. TCRdb itself ran the 5' RACE reads through MiXCR, one entry per CDR3 protein. Found here are 200,000 or so distinct CDR3 sequences, 15% to 20% of them singletons; the top ten hold approximately 4%. The sequenced sample was blood, either unsorted or a sorted T cell fraction (not recorded which). These receptors were taken from a male donor aged 10-30 years with ankylosing spondylitis or in good health (not recorded which).

This clonotype was counted ten times or more. V and J are TRBV20-1 and TRBJ1-4; D gene uncertain. From germline, CDR1 is DFQATT and CDR2 SNEGSKA (reference sequence). Trimming cost V 3 bases and J 5 bases, with 16 bases left between them. This CDR3 is 15 amino acids long. CDR3 loop: CSASFGNSPNEKLFF. CDR3 bases: TGCAGTGCTAGTTTCGGAAACAGCCCCAATGAAAAACTGTTTTTT.

Many counts were recorded for this clonotype. The V and J genes are TRBV7-8 and TRBJ1-1, with 8 bases lining up with TRBD1. The germline V gene encodes CDR1 SGHVS and CDR2 FQNEAQ. CDR3 length: 16 residues. V was pared by 4 bases and J by 3 bases, with 10 bases of the junction left unmatched. CDR3 residues: CASSSDRGNLHTEAFF. CDR3 nucleotide sequence: TGTGCCAGCAGCTCCGACAGGGGAAATTTGCACACTGAAGCTTTCTTT.

At least ten counts were recorded for this clonotype. V is TRBV28 and J is TRBJ2-1; maybe TRBD1 (5 bases). Germline loops: CDR1 MDHEN, CDR2 SYDVKM. V lost 3 bases to trimming and J lost 5 bases, with 14 bases between them. CDR3 length: 15 residues. DNA for the CDR3: TGTGCCAGCAGTTTTGGGGCCCTAGGGAACAATGAGCAGTTCTTC. This gives the protein CASSFGALGNNEQFF. The variable domain in full, with the rest retrieved from reference TRBV28 and TRBJ2-1, is DVKVTQSSRYLVKRTGEKVFLECVQDMDHENMFWYRQDPGLGLRLIYFSYDVKMKEKGDIPEGYSVSREKKERFSLILESASTNQTSMYLCASSFGALGNNEQFFGPGTRLTVL.

This clonotype was seen at least ten times. V usage is TRBV3-1 and J usage is TRBJ2-2, with unresolved D. The CDR3 totals 14 residues. Germline values: CDR1 LGHDT, CDR2 YNNKEL (reference sequence). Trimming shortened V by 2 bases and J by 6 bases, and 10 bases separated the two germline ends. CDR3 residues: CASSQQGNAGELFF. The CDR3 DNA is TGTGCCAGCAGCCAACAAGGGAATGCCGGGGAGCTGTTTTTT.

The chain employs TRBV9 and TRBJ2-1; D not resolved. Germline V CDR1 and CDR2: SGDLS, YYNGEE. The CDR3 totals 13 residues. V was clipped by 3 bases and J by 9 bases, with 13 bases between them. For the CDR3, the DNA is TGTGCCAGCAGCGAGGGTTGGGGAACTGAGCAGTTCTTC. Its protein product is CASSEGWGTEQFF.

In its sample, this clonotype was seen many times. The genes are TRBV6-5 and TRBJ1-1; no clear D. This CDR3 is built from 15 residues. CDR1 MNHEY and CDR2 SVGAGI come from the germline V gene. V lost 3 bases to trimming and J lost 2 bases, with 13 bases between them. The CDR3 region is CASSYRPVENTEAFF. Written as DNA, the CDR3 is TGTGCCAGCAGTTATCGCCCGGTGGAAAACACTGAAGCTTTCTTT.

The chain links TRBV6-5 to TRBJ2-7; D is possibly TRBD2 (6 bases). Deletions cut 5 bases from V and 4 bases from J, with 18 bases between. CDR3 length: 15 residues. Germline CDR1 reads MNHEY; CDR2 reads SVGAGI. The CDR3, as DNA: TGTGCCAGCAGTCCTGCCCGGGGGAGCGGGTACGAGCAGTACGTC. This translates into CASSPARGSGYEQYV.

There are a few counts of this clonotype. The chain combines TRBV29-1 with TRBJ2-1; D is perhaps TRBD1 (6 bases). The germline V and J ends were trimmed by 6 bases and 8 bases, with 17 bases remaining between them. CDR1 and CDR2 from the germline V gene are SQVTM and ANQGSEA. This CDR3 is built from 13 residues. The CDR3 bases are TGCAGCGTCGACCCCAACAGGGCAGATGAGCAGTTCTTC. This sequence encodes CSVDPNRADEQFF.

This rearrangement joins TRBV20-1 to TRBJ2-3; D ambiguous. The CDR3 is 15 amino acids. The germline gives CDR1 DFQATT, CDR2 SNEGSKA (reference sequence). Trimming shortened V by 1 base and J by 1 base, and 12 bases separated the two germline ends. The CDR3 here is CSARVWLVGTDTQYF. As DNA, the CDR3 is TGCAGTGCTAGAGTGTGGCTAGTAGGCACAGATACGCAGTATTTT.

This clonotype was detected ten times or more. As DNA, the CDR3 is TGTGCCAGCAGCCTAGGGGTTGTCTCTGAAGCTTTCTTT. It translates to CASSLGVVSEAFF. The V gene is TRBV7-2, the J gene TRBJ1-1; possibly TRBD1 for D (5 bases). Trimming left V 5 bases short and J 6 bases short, with 13 bases between. The CDR3 contains 13 residues. Germline CDR1 and CDR2: SGHTA and FQGNSA.

This clonotype occurred many times. The chain recombines TRBV29-1 with TRBJ2-2, with a tentative D call TRBD2 (6 bases). Germline CDR1 reads SQVTM; CDR2 reads ANQGSEA. This CDR3 spans 16 amino acids. The V end was cut by 1 base, the J end by 1 base, with 13 bases between. The CDR3 protein is CSVEGRARGNTGELFF. The CDR3 DNA follows: TGCAGCGTTGAAGGGAGGGCCCGGGGGAACACCGGGGAGCTGTTTTTT.

This clonotype was seen repeatedly, ten times or more. The chain carries TRBV12-3 or TRBV12-4 and TRBJ2-5, with D perhaps assigned TRBD1 or TRBD2 (6 bases each). V was cut by 3 bases and J by 5 bases, with 10 bases left in between. This CDR3 is 13 amino acids long. CDR3 DNA: TGTGCCAGCAGTTTTGGGGGGCGGGAGACCCAGTACTTC. This codes for CASSFGGRETQYF.

This chain connects TRBV12-3 or TRBV12-4 to TRBJ2-3, with D unclear. The CDR3 is 14 amino acids. With 5 bases removed from V and 2 bases from J, the gap between germline ends came to 11 bases. CDR3 amino acids: CASSSGVNTDTQYF. DNA of the CDR3: TGTGCCAGCAGTAGTGGGGTAAACACAGATACGCAGTATTTT.

This clonotype was recorded at least ten times. Compared with germline, one end of the junction differs, possibly owing to a read error. This chain joins TRBV29-1 and TRBJ2-1, with 12 bases identical to TRBD2. CDR1 is SQVTM, CDR2 ANQGSEA, per germline. The CDR3 consists of 13 residues. CDR3 sequence (DNA): TGCAGCGTTGTGAGGGGGCTAGCGGGAGGGCCGCTCTTC. This sequence encodes CSVVRGLAGGPLF.

This clonotype has at least ten counts. The CDR3 nucleotides are TGTGCCAGCAGTTTAGGTCAGGGAAATTGGTACTTC. It codes for CASSLGQGNWYF. The chain joins TRBV12-3 or TRBV12-4 to TRBJ2-7; the D gene is possibly TRBD1 (5 bases). Trimming pared 1 base from V and 12 bases from J, leaving 13 bases between. CDR3 length: 12 amino acids.

There are many counts of this clonotype. The DNA for the CDR3 is TGTGCCAGCAGCTCCGGGACCACGAAAGAGACCCAGTACTTC. It yields the protein CASSSGTTKETQYF. The chain combines TRBV12-3 or TRBV12-4 with TRBJ2-5; either TRBD1 or TRBD2 may supply D (5 bases each). V was pared by 6 bases and J by 3 bases, with 14 bases between. The CDR3 runs to 14 residues.

The chain combines TRBV23-1 with TRBJ2-3, with D tentatively TRBD1 (5 bases). TRBV23-1 is marked as an open reading frame, function uncertain. The V gene lost 10 bases and the J gene lost 0 bases, with 11 bases spanning the gap. The CDR3 consists of 13 residues. The CDR3 sequence: CATPTASTDTQYF. The CDR3 DNA is TGCGCCACCCCGACAGCCAGCACAGATACGCAGTATTTT.

The chain has TRBV29-1 and TRBJ2-1; D call uncertain. CDR1 and CDR2 (germline): SQVTM, ANQGSEA. Trimming took 3 bases from V and 0 from J, leaving 9 bases between them. The CDR3 runs 14 residues. The CDR3 nucleotides read TGCAGCGTTGATGAGGTGCGCTCCTACAATGAGCAGTTCTTC. This encodes CSVDEVRSYNEQFF.

Ten or more counts support this clonotype. The V call is TRBV15, the J call TRBJ2-5; D is possibly TRBD2 (6 bases). Trimming removed 4 bases from V and 7 bases from J, with 13 bases in between. Germline-derived CDR1 and CDR2 are LNHNV and YYDKDF (reference sequence). CDR3 length: 13 amino acids. The DNA for the CDR3 is TGTGCCACCAGCACCCTACTGGGGGGGACCCAGTACTTC. Amino acid sequence: CATSTLLGGTQYF.

This clonotype was observed at least ten times. V gene TRBV25-1 combines with J gene TRBJ1-1, with D maybe TRBD1 (5 bases). CDR3 length: 14 amino acids. Per the germline V gene, CDR1 is MGHDK and CDR2 is SYGVNS. V lost 4 bases and J lost 4, with 13 bases in between. The CDR3 bases are TGTGCCAGCAGTGGTGTGGGGGGAGTCACTGAAGCTTTCTTT. It encodes CASSGVGGVTEAFF.

This clonotype was detected ten times or more. The CDR3 region is CASSYARRLAGDTDEQFF. As DNA, the CDR3 is TGTGCCAGCAGTTACGCCCGGAGACTAGCGGGAGATACCGATGAGCAGTTCTTC. V usage is TRBV6-5 and J usage is TRBJ2-1, with 12 nucleotides matching TRBD2. The germline V gene encodes CDR1 MNHEY and CDR2 SVGAGI. J was trimmed by 8 bases and V by 2 bases; bases with no gene match: 13. This CDR3 is 18 amino acids long.

This clonotype appeared many times. The rearrangement joins TRBV3-1 to TRBJ2-5, with TRBD2 matching over 7 bases. The CDR3 totals 13 residues. Trimming took 10 bases from V and 5 from J; bases not matched to a gene: 10. CDR1 and CDR2 (germline): LGHDT, YNNKEL (reference sequence). DNA of the CDR3: TGTGCCATCCATGGCGGGAGAGGCGAGACCCAGTACTTC. Protein sequence: CAIHGGRGETQYF.

Many counts were recorded for this clonotype. The chain couples TRBV7-9 to TRBJ2-4; 7 bases match TRBD1. The CDR3 contains 14 residues. J was trimmed by 7 bases and V by 4 bases; bases with no gene match: 7. Per germline, CDR1 SEHNR and CDR2 FQNEAQ (reference sequence). CDR3 residues: CASSYRGTGNIQYF. Written as DNA, the CDR3 is TGTGCCAGCAGCTACAGGGGTACCGGGAACATTCAGTACTTC.

This clonotype was detected ten times or more. The CDR3 spells CASSQWTGGGTGELFF. DNA of the CDR3: TGTGCCAGCAGTCAATGGACAGGTGGGGGGACCGGGGAGCTGTTTTTT. The chain has TRBV12-3 or TRBV12-4 and TRBJ2-2; a possible D gene is TRBD1 (7 bases). The CDR3 length is 16 residues. V lost 5 bases and J lost 5, with 18 bases in between.

This clonotype was counted many times. The gene calls are TRBV5-6 and TRBJ1-2, with unresolved D. Germline V gives CDR1 SGHDT, CDR2 YYEEEE. The CDR3 covers 14 residues. V gave up 1 base and J gave up 8 bases, with 15 bases separating them. The CDR3 DNA sequence: TGTGCCAGCAGCTTGCGAGACCGAGAAGACGGCTACACCTTC. It specifies CASSLRDREDGYTF.

This clonotype was seen repeatedly, ten times or more. V and J are TRBV7-9 and TRBJ2-1, with 7 bases fitting TRBD2. Germline assignment: CDR1 SEHNR and CDR2 FQNEAQ (reference sequence). The CDR3 loop spans 16 amino acids. With 2 bases clipped from V and 5 bases from J, the junction kept 9 bases outside the gene matches. Here the CDR3 reads CASSLSPAGADNEQFF. The DNA for the CDR3 is TGTGCCAGCAGCTTATCCCCCGCGGGAGCAGACAATGAGCAGTTCTTC. Drawing the rest from reference TRBV7-9 and TRBJ2-1, the complete variable domain is DTGVSQNPRHKITKRGQNVTFRCDPISEHNRLYWYRQTLGQGPEFLTYFQNEAQLEKSRLLSDRFSAERPKGSFSTLEIQRTEQGDSAMYLCASSLSPAGADNEQFFGPGTRLTVL.

This clonotype was seen ten or more times. The chain carries TRBV4-1 and TRBJ2-3; D remains unclear. V lost 5 bases to trimming and J lost 6 bases, with 9 bases between them. Per germline, CDR1 MGHRA and CDR2 YSYEKL. This CDR3 is 12 amino acids long. The CDR3 protein is CASSDHGDTQYF. The DNA for the CDR3 is TGCGCCAGCAGCGACCACGGGGATACGCAGTATTTT.

This clonotype was seen ten or more times. This chain joins TRBV7-2 and TRBJ2-7; D not certain. The CDR3 runs to 13 residues. Trimming pared 3 bases from V and 6 bases from J, leaving 12 bases between. Germline V CDR1 and CDR2: SGHTA, FQGNSA. The CDR3 protein is CASSLTGPREQYV. DNA of the CDR3: TGTGCCAGCAGCTTGACCGGACCCCGCGAGCAGTACGTC.

The sample holds many counts of this clonotype. V usage is TRBV7-9 and J usage is TRBJ2-3, with D uncertain. This CDR3 is built from 12 residues. Germline assignment: CDR1 SEHNR and CDR2 FQNEAQ (reference sequence). V dropped 3 bases and J dropped 4 bases, with 5 bases sitting between them. The CDR3 spells CASSFYPDTQYF. The CDR3 nucleotides read TGTGCCAGCAGCTTTTATCCAGATACGCAGTATTTT.

This clonotype was detected ten times or more. V and J are TRBV10-3 and TRBJ2-3; 14 bases match TRBD2. V shed 10 bases and J 10 bases; nucleotides not matched to a gene: 13. This CDR3 comprises 15 residues. CDR1 and CDR2 from the germline V gene are ENHRY and SYGVKD. The CDR3 bases are TGTGCCAACGCGACTAGCGGGAGGGCCGGTTCCCCGCAGTATTTT. This codes for CANATSGRAGSPQYF.